One and the same sample provided the 26 T cell receptor beta chains below, sequenced in a study of T-cell reconstitution after alpha-beta-depleted transplantation in children. Unique molecular identifiers were built into the TCRbeta library. TCRdb re-called the PCR reads through MiXCR, storing one row per CDR3 protein. The table records under 300,000 distinct CDR3 sequences, under 14% of them present only once. The source was peripheral blood, collected 180 days after TCRalphabeta/CD19-depleted stem cell transplant. The receptors originated from a male patient aged 2-9 years who had a stem cell transplant for chronic granulomatous disease, so the T cells may come from the graft donor.

On this clonotype itself: With a much larger clone just one base away, this may be a read error. The chain uses TRBV19 and TRBJ1-1; D unresolved. CDR3 size: 12 residues. The V end was cut by 11 bases, the J end by 5 bases, with 15 bases between. CDR1 and CDR2 from the germline V gene are LNHDA and SQIVND (reference sequence). The chain's CDR3 is CACGPRLTEAFF. The CDR3 DNA reads TGTGCCTGCGGGCCTCGCTTAACTGAAGCTTTCTTT.

Regarding this clonotype: Since a much larger clone is just one base distant, this may be a read error. The chain carries TRBV12-3 or TRBV12-4 and TRBJ1-5; no reliable D call. This CDR3 is built from 15 residues. CDR3 coding DNA: TGTGCCAGAAGTTCTGCGGGTAAACGAGTTCAGCCCCAGCATTTT. Amino acid sequence: CARSSAGKRVQPQHF.

This clonotype was recorded many times. The CDR3 sequence: CASSSYSGGNTGELFF. The CDR3 DNA sequence: TGTGCCAGCAGCTCTTACTCGGGGGGGAACACCGGGGAGCTGTTTTTT. The J gene is TRBJ2-2, the V gene TRBV7-8, with 7 bases aligning to TRBD2. The CDR3 has 16 residues. Trimming removed 4 bases from V and 1 base from J; junction bases left unmatched: 6. Per the germline V gene, CDR1 is SGHVS and CDR2 is FQNEAQ. Full variable domain (outside the CDR3, taken from reference TRBV7-8 and TRBJ2-2): GAGVSQSPRYKVAKRGQDVALRCDPISGHVSLFWYQQALGQGPEFLTYFQNEAQLDKSGLPSDRFFAERPEGSVSTLKIQRTQQEDSAVYLCASSSYSGGNTGELFFGEGSRLTVL.

This clonotype was counted at least ten times. CDR3 coding DNA: TGTGCCAGCAGTTTATGGCGGGAGCTTGACAATGAGCAGTTCTTC. Residues: CASSLWRELDNEQFF. The chain recombines TRBV27 with TRBJ2-1, with 7 bases fitting TRBD2. After removal of 1 base from V and 5 bases from J, the junction contained 5 bases not matched to a gene. Germline loops: CDR1 MNHEY, CDR2 SMNVEV (reference sequence). The CDR3 covers 15 residues.

There are many counts of this clonotype. The CDR3 sequence is CSASGPMNYEQYF. The CDR3, as DNA: TGCAGTGCCTCGGGACCGATGAACTACGAGCAGTACTTC. The rearrangement uses TRBV20-1 and TRBJ2-7; D tentatively fits TRBD1 or TRBD2 (5 bases each). V lost 6 bases to trimming and J lost 3 bases, with 15 bases between them. Germline CDR1 and CDR2: DFQATT and SNEGSKA (reference sequence). The CDR3 spans 13 residues.

This clonotype appeared many times. The chain links TRBV11-2 to TRBJ2-3; D ambiguous. CDR1 and CDR2 (germline): SGHAT, FQNNGV. V lost 6 bases to trimming and J lost 0 bases, with 7 bases between them. The CDR3 consists of 13 residues. In DNA, the CDR3 is TGTGCCAGCAGGGCTACTAGCACAGATACGCAGTATTTT. Translation gives CASRATSTDTQYF.

This clonotype was counted ten times or more. The chain recombines TRBV5-1 with TRBJ2-2; D not certain. Germline V gene data show CDR1 as SGHRS and CDR2 as YFSETQ. The CDR3 has 17 residues. Trimming shortened V by 0 bases and J by 5 bases, and 17 bases separated the two germline ends. CDR3 sequence: CASSLAMRPGVTGELFF. CDR3 coding DNA: TGCGCCAGCAGCTTGGCCATGAGGCCGGGTGTAACCGGGGAGCTGTTTTTT.

This clonotype was seen ten or more times. The chain uses TRBV5-1 and TRBJ2-5, with 9 bases aligning to TRBD2. Germline V gene lookup returns CDR1 SGHRS and CDR2 YFSETQ. J lost 4 bases, V lost 0 bases, and 1 base had no gene match. The CDR3 length is 14 residues. The CDR3 loop reads CASSLELAGETQYF. The CDR3 nucleotides read TGCGCCAGCAGCTTGGAACTAGCGGGAGAGACCCAGTACTTC.

The table lists this clonotype with many counts. Its ends do not fully match the called genes, so a read error is possible. The CDR3 DNA is TGTGCCAGCAGACCCGAGCTAGCGGGAGGGCCGAAAACCGGGGAGCTGTTTTTT. Translation gives CASRPELAGGPKTGELFF. The genes are TRBV7-9 and TRBJ2-2, with 12 bases that match TRBD2. This CDR3 spans 18 amino acids. Germline loops: CDR1 SEHNR, CDR2 FQNEAQ (reference sequence).

The rearrangement uses TRBV5-4 and TRBJ2-1; perhaps TRBD2 as D (6 bases). Germline V lookup: CDR1 SGHNT, CDR2 YYREEE (reference sequence). The CDR3 runs to 13 residues. V shed 3 bases and J shed 7 bases, with 11 bases lying between them. The CDR3 bases are TGTGCCAGCAGCTCGGGACTCAGGAATGAGCAGTTCTTC. Its translation is CASSSGLRNEQFF.

This clonotype has ten or more counts. The chain is built from TRBV28 and TRBJ1-5; D remains unclear. Trimming left V 8 bases short and J 0 bases short, with 14 bases between. The CDR3 covers 15 residues. Germline V lookup: CDR1 MDHEN, CDR2 SYDVKM. The CDR3 coding sequence is TGTGCCAGCTTCGGTCACACGGATAGCAATCAGCCCCAGCATTTT. Protein sequence: CASFGHTDSNQPQHF.

This clonotype was counted a few times. The chain is built from TRBV6-5 and TRBJ2-2; D is unclear. V lost 0 bases, J lost 0 bases, and 14 bases lay in between. CDR1 MNHEY and CDR2 SVGAGI come from the germline V gene. CDR3 length equals 18 residues. CDR3 sequence (DNA): TGTGCCAGCAGTTACTCCCCTGGAAAGGGCGCGAACACCGGGGAGCTGTTTTTT. Translating it yields CASSYSPGKGANTGELFF.

A word on this clonotype: This clone may be a read error of a much larger clone one base away. As the CDR3 is not closed by the conserved phenylalanine or tryptophan, this likely results from a read error. In DNA form, the CDR3 reads TGTGCCAGCAGTTTATCGCCAAGCGGGGGGTACAATGAGCAGTTCTCC. Its protein is CASSLSPSGGYNEQFS. The chain joins TRBV27 to TRBJ2-1; 9 bases are shared with TRBD2. Per the germline V gene, CDR1 is MNHEY and CDR2 is SMNVEV (reference sequence). V was pared by 0 bases and J by 4 bases, with 4 bases of the junction left unmatched. This CDR3 region has 16 residues.

This chain uses TRBV7-9 with TRBJ1-5; D is unresolved. Germline lookup yields CDR1 SEHNR and CDR2 FQNEAQ (reference sequence). CDR3 length: 14 residues. Trimming stripped 0 bases from V and 3 bases from J, with 6 bases between. The CDR3 DNA reads TGTGCCAGCAGCTTAGCTGGGGACAATCAGCCCCAGCATTTT. Protein product: CASSLAGDNQPQHF. The whole variable domain, filled in from reference TRBV7-9 and TRBJ1-5, reads DTGVSQNPRHKITKRGQNVTFRCDPISEHNRLYWYRQTLGQGPEFLTYFQNEAQLEKSRLLSDRFSAERPKGSFSTLEIQRTEQGDSAMYLCASSLAGDNQPQHFGDGTRLSIL.

This clonotype appeared many times. This chain connects TRBV7-9 to TRBJ1-1; D call uncertain. The CDR3 length is 12 residues. Germline V gives CDR1 SEHNR, CDR2 FQNEAQ (reference sequence). V shed 5 bases and J shed 6 bases, with 10 bases lying between them. This chain's CDR3 is CASSPKGPEAFF. CDR3 coding DNA: TGTGCCAGCAGCCCGAAGGGCCCTGAAGCTTTCTTT.

With respect to this clonotype: With a much larger clone just one base away, this may be a read error. CDR3: CASSVWENEQFF. The CDR3 DNA follows: TGTGCCAGCAGTGTATGGGAAAATGAGCAGTTCTTC. This chain connects TRBV2 to TRBJ2-1, with unresolved D. The CDR3 is 12 amino acids. The V gene's germline CDR1 is SNHLY and CDR2 FYNNEI. V dropped 4 bases and J dropped 7 bases, with 8 bases sitting between them.

This clonotype was seen at least ten times. The chain combines TRBV12-3 or TRBV12-4 with TRBJ1-2; 9 nucleotides agree with TRBD1. This CDR3 contains 13 residues. The J segment lost 8 bases and the V segment lost 5 bases, leaving 6 bases of the junction unmatched. The CDR3 nucleotides are TGTGCCAGCAGTCCGGACAGGGGTGAGGGCTACACCTTC. It translates to CASSPDRGEGYTF.

Ten or more counts support this clonotype. J is TRBJ2-5 and V is TRBV7-8, with 11 bases matching TRBD2. V gave up 1 base and J gave up 1 base; unmatched junction bases: 2. Germline-derived CDR1 and CDR2 are SGHVS and FQNEAQ. This CDR3 comprises 16 residues. The CDR3: CASSLEGTSGQETQYF. DNA for the CDR3: TGTGCCAGCAGCTTAGAAGGGACTAGCGGCCAAGAGACCCAGTACTTC. The variable domain in full, completed from reference TRBV7-8 and TRBJ2-5, reads GAGVSQSPRYKVAKRGQDVALRCDPISGHVSLFWYQQALGQGPEFLTYFQNEAQLDKSGLPSDRFFAERPEGSVSTLKIQRTQQEDSAVYLCASSLEGTSGQETQYFGPGTRLLVL.

This clonotype occurred many times. This rearrangement joins TRBV20-1 to TRBJ1-4, with 7 bases aligning to TRBD1. The CDR3 has 13 residues. Per the germline V gene, CDR1 is DFQATT and CDR2 is SNEGSKA (reference sequence). V was pared by 1 base and J by 8 bases, with 4 bases of the junction left unmatched. The CDR3 reads CSARAGGGEKLFF. CDR3 in DNA: TGCAGTGCTAGAGCAGGGGGAGGCGAAAAACTGTTTTTT.

This clonotype appeared a few times. The chain carries TRBV7-9 and TRBJ1-1, with D perhaps TRBD1 (6 bases). With 0 bases removed from V and 1 base from J, the gap between germline ends came to 15 bases. The germline gives CDR1 SEHNR, CDR2 FQNEAQ (reference sequence). The CDR3 is 17 amino acids. CDR3 residues: CASSLAGTREQNTEAFF. The CDR3 nucleotides read TGTGCCAGCAGCTTAGCGGGGACAAGGGAGCAGAACACTGAAGCTTTCTTT.

The gene calls are TRBV12-3 or TRBV12-4 and TRBJ2-7; TRBD1 matches at 7 bases. The junction had 12 bases not matched to a gene; V was cut back by 2 bases and J by 2 bases. The CDR3 spans 17 residues. Here the CDR3 reads CASSLSAGTVQTYEQYF. The CDR3 nucleotides read TGTGCCAGCAGTTTATCCGCCGGGACAGTACAAACCTACGAGCAGTACTTC.

In its sample, this clonotype was seen many times. The genes are TRBV28 and TRBJ2-5; 9 bases agree with TRBD1. CDR1 and CDR2 (germline): MDHEN, SYDVKM. Germline trimming cut 4 bases from V and 4 bases from J; bases unmatched to any gene: 4. This CDR3 is 14 amino acids long. The CDR3 protein is CASSSTGGGETQYF. DNA for the CDR3: TGTGCCAGCAGTTCAACAGGGGGCGGAGAGACCCAGTACTTC.

This clonotype was observed at least ten times. This sequence joins TRBV20-1 and TRBJ2-3; D not resolved. V lost 3 bases and J lost 1, with 8 bases in between. The CDR3 has 13 amino acids. CDR1 and CDR2 from the germline V gene are DFQATT and SNEGSKA (reference sequence). The DNA of the CDR3 is TGCAGTGCTAGTCAGGCCGGCACAGATACGCAGTATTTT. It codes for CSASQAGTDTQYF.

A remark on this clonotype: The missing conserved phenylalanine or tryptophan at the end of this CDR3 makes a read error likely. This chain connects TRBV5-1 to TRBJ2-1, with TRBD2 matching 13 bases. After removal of 4 bases from V and 9 bases from J, the junction contained 7 bases not matched to a gene. Looked up from germline, CDR1 is SGHRS and CDR2 is YFSETQ. The CDR3 consists of 15 residues. The CDR3 DNA reads as TGCGCCAGCAGCCTGGGACTAGCGGGAAGTCGTGAGCAGTTCTTA. Its translation is CASSLGLAGSREQFL.

Many counts were recorded for this clonotype. CDR3 sequence reads: CASSQDRGDSPLHF. The CDR3 DNA sequence: TGCGCCAGCAGCCAGGACAGGGGGGATTCACCCCTCCACTTT. The V call is TRBV4-1, the J call TRBJ1-6; 10 bases map to TRBD1. Losses at the gene ends were 3 bases for V and 8 bases for J; bases not matched to a gene: 1. The germline V gene has CDR1 MGHRA and CDR2 YSYEKL. There are 14 residues in the CDR3.

This clonotype was counted many times. The chain uses TRBV7-9 and TRBJ2-7; D gene ambiguous. Per germline, CDR1 SEHNR and CDR2 FQNEAQ (reference sequence). The CDR3 length is 12 residues. V lost 1 base to trimming and J lost 6 bases, with 7 bases between them. The CDR3 nucleotides are TGTGCCAGCAGCTTAGATATCTCCGAGCAGTACTTC. Encoded protein: CASSLDISEQYF.